A single sample is the source of the 28 T cell receptor beta chains below, sequenced in a study of cytomegalovirus exposure and HLA in healthy donors. Primers for the PCR totalled 60 Vbeta and 13 Jbeta. Measured with immunoSEQ multiplex PCR; TCRdb has only the in-frame clones, and not every one. This sample has 100,000 to 150,000 clones, with approximately 84% found just once. Sequenced material: PBMCs. The receptor source for this set is a man between 18 and 29 years old in good health and CMV-seropositive.

The chain combines TRBV30 with TRBJ2-7, with 10 positions matching TRBD2. There are 12 residues in the CDR3. Looked up from germline, CDR1 is GTSNPN and CDR2 is SVGIG (reference sequence). V trimming: 4 bases; J trimming: 4 bases; junction bases outside the gene matches: 1. CDR3 residues: CAWTSGSYEQYF. For the CDR3, the DNA is TGTGCCTGGACTAGCGGGAGTTACGAGCAGTACTTC.

The chain carries TRBV6-5 and TRBJ1-6; TRBD1 aligns across 8 bases. The CDR3 sequence is 15 residues long. Trimming took 3 bases from V and 3 from J; bases not matched to a gene: 1. Germline V CDR1 and CDR2: MNHEY, SVGAGI. The chain's CDR3 is CASSYGQGYNSPLHF. The CDR3 DNA sequence: TGTGCCAGCAGTTATGGACAGGGCTATAATTCACCCCTCCACTTT.

The chain joins TRBV27 to TRBJ1-6, with D maybe TRBD1 (6 bases). The CDR3 is 13 amino acids. V lost 6 bases to trimming and J lost 10 bases, with 13 bases between them. Per germline, CDR1 MNHEY and CDR2 SMNVEV (reference sequence). CDR3 in amino acids: CASSWTAGSPLHF. In DNA, the CDR3 is TGTGCCAGCAGCTGGACAGCCGGGTCACCCCTCCACTTT.

The rearrangement links TRBV7-9 to TRBJ2-2, with 9 bases identical to TRBD2. This CDR3 has 16 amino acids. Germline-derived CDR1 and CDR2 are SEHNR and FQNEAQ (reference sequence). V lost 5 bases and J lost 0; bases outside the gene matches: 4. CDR3 region: CASSRTSATNTGELFF. CDR3 bases: TGTGCCAGCAGCCGGACTAGCGCGACGAACACCGGGGAGCTGTTTTTT.

V and J are TRBV5-5 and TRBJ1-2; 7 bases align to TRBD1. Per the germline V gene, CDR1 is SGHKS and CDR2 is YYEKEE (reference sequence). The CDR3 contains 15 residues. With 4 bases clipped from V and 2 bases from J, the junction kept 8 bases outside the gene matches. For the CDR3, the DNA is TGTGCCAGCAGCGGGAGAGAACAGGGGAACTATGGCTACACCTTC. The encoded protein is CASSGREQGNYGYTF.

The chain joins TRBV4-3 to TRBJ1-2, with D possibly being TRBD1 (6 bases). The CDR3 consists of 15 residues. CDR1 is LGHNA and CDR2 is YSLEER in the germline V gene. V lost 0 bases, J lost 2 bases, and 10 bases lay in between. CDR3 DNA sequence: TGCGCCAGCAGCCAAGAAAGGACAGAGAACTATGGCTACACCTTC. Translating gives CASSQERTENYGYTF.

This clone showed up just a few times. The chain recombines TRBV7-9 with TRBJ1-5; the D is unclear. Germline CDR1 SEHNR, CDR2 FQNEAQ (reference sequence). V gave up 1 base and J gave up 6 bases, with 4 bases separating them. The CDR3 covers 12 residues. The CDR3 spells CASSLESQPQHF. For the CDR3, the DNA is TGTGCCAGCAGCTTAGAGAGTCAGCCCCAGCATTTT.

This clone has a single count. The chain uses TRBV6-1 and TRBJ2-7, with 10 bases aligning to TRBD2. Germline V lookup: CDR1 MNHNS, CDR2 SASEGT. With 7 bases clipped from V and 5 bases from J, the junction kept 11 bases outside the gene matches. The CDR3 loop spans 15 amino acids. In nucleotides, the CDR3 is TGTGCCAGCAATTTACTGGGACTAGCGTTTGACGAGCAGTACTTC. Its translation is CASNLLGLAFDEQYF.

This chain joins TRBV6-5 and TRBJ2-7; 10 bases are a match to TRBD2. There are 16 residues in the CDR3. Germline V gives CDR1 MNHEY, CDR2 SVGAGI. V lost 1 base to trimming and J lost 2 bases; unmatched junction nucleotides: 5. CDR3 loop: CASSYWRTSGTYEQYF. CDR3 DNA sequence: TGTGCCAGCAGTTACTGGAGGACTAGCGGTACCTACGAGCAGTACTTC.

The gene calls are TRBV7-9 and TRBJ2-1; D not certain. Deletions cut 5 bases from V and 9 bases from J, with 2 bases between. Germline lookup yields CDR1 SEHNR and CDR2 FQNEAQ (reference sequence). The CDR3 spans 9 residues. The CDR3 region has the DNA TGTGCCAGCAGCCGTGAGCAGTTCTTC. Its translation is CASSREQFF.

This sequence joins TRBV29-1 and TRBJ1-1, with 11 bases lining up with TRBD1. J was trimmed by 4 bases and V by 6 bases; bases with no gene match: 1. The germline gives CDR1 SQVTM, CDR2 ANQGSEA. The CDR3 loop spans 12 amino acids. CDR3 in amino acids: CSVGQGATEAFF. In DNA form, the CDR3 reads TGCAGCGTAGGACAGGGGGCCACTGAAGCTTTCTTT.

The rearrangement uses TRBV5-3 and TRBJ1-4, with a possible D match to TRBD1 (6 bases). TRBV5-3 is an ORF; its function is uncertain. This CDR3 spans 16 amino acids. Trimming pared 10 bases from V and 0 bases from J, leaving 19 bases between. CDR3 sequence (DNA): TGTGCCCTGCGGGGGCAGGGAGATGCAACTAATGAAAAACTGTTTTTT. This codes for CALRGQGDATNEKLFF.

The rearrangement joins TRBV11-2 to TRBJ2-3; TRBD2 aligns across 8 bases. Trimming took 5 bases from V and 5 from J; bases not matched to a gene: 15. Germline assignment: CDR1 SGHAT and CDR2 FQNNGV. The CDR3 has 17 amino acids. The CDR3 nucleotides read TGTGCCAGCAGCCGAAGGGTAGTCGGGAGGGGGGGAGATACGCAGTATTTT. Its protein is CASSRRVVGRGGDTQYF.

V gene TRBV6-5 combines with J gene TRBJ2-6; D remains ambiguous. Trimming cost V 10 bases and J 1 base, with 11 bases left between them. Germline CDR1 and CDR2: MNHEY and SVGAGI. The CDR3 has 14 amino acids. CDR3 loop: CATGKASGANVLTF. CDR3 nucleotide sequence: TGTGCCACCGGAAAAGCGTCTGGGGCCAACGTCCTGACTTTC.

The chain is built from TRBV6-1 and TRBJ1-5; 8 positions agree with TRBD1. After removal of 4 bases from V and 8 bases from J, the junction contained 4 bases not matched to a gene. This CDR3 is built from 13 residues. Germline V lookup: CDR1 MNHNS, CDR2 SASEGT. The CDR3 loop reads CASSAAQGEPQHF. CDR3 in DNA: TGTGCCAGCAGTGCAGCACAGGGGGAGCCCCAGCATTTT.

The rearrangement uses TRBV10-3 and TRBJ2-3; TRBD1 matches 9 bases. Germline V CDR1 and CDR2: ENHRY, SYGVKD. V trimming: 4 bases; J trimming: 6 bases; junction bases outside the gene matches: 14. The CDR3 loop spans 17 amino acids. The CDR3: CAISAPPGQGREDTQYF. The CDR3 DNA reads as TGTGCCATCAGTGCTCCGCCGGGACAGGGTCGAGAGGATACGCAGTATTTT.

The chain is built from TRBV10-3 and TRBJ2-7; perhaps TRBD1 as D (6 bases). Per the germline V gene, CDR1 is ENHRY and CDR2 is SYGVKD. The length of the CDR3 is 15 residues. The ends were cut back, 10 bases at V and 0 bases at J, with 19 bases in the middle. DNA for the CDR3: TGTGCCAGCGCCAAAACAGGGTCAGCCTCCTACGAGCAGTACTTC. Its translation is CASAKTGSASYEQYF.

The gene calls are TRBV13 and TRBJ2-1, with D uncertain. Germline values: CDR1 PRHDT, CDR2 FYEKMQ (reference sequence). The ends were cut back, 4 bases at V and 2 bases at J, with 12 bases in the middle. This CDR3 contains 15 residues. The CDR3 region is CASSSRSKPYNEQFF. CDR3 DNA sequence: TGTGCCAGCAGCTCGCGTTCGAAGCCCTACAATGAGCAGTTCTTC.

This sequence joins TRBV6-5 and TRBJ2-7, with 10 nucleotides matching TRBD2. CDR1 MNHEY and CDR2 SVGAGI come from the germline V gene. The CDR3 length is 16 residues. J gave up 1 base and V 2 bases, and 5 bases lay outside the gene matches. The CDR3 sequence is CASSYERGGYSYEQYF. CDR3 sequence (DNA): TGTGCCAGCAGTTACGAGCGGGGGGGATATTCCTACGAGCAGTACTTC.

J is TRBJ1-1 and V is TRBV7-2; a weak D match, TRBD1 (5 bases). This CDR3 spans 14 amino acids. Per the germline V gene, CDR1 is SGHTA and CDR2 is FQGNSA. Trimming cost V 2 bases and J 4 bases, with 11 bases left between them. In DNA form, the CDR3 reads TGTGCCAGCAGCTTACAGGGCTTCGGCACTGAAGCTTTCTTT. Translating it yields CASSLQGFGTEAFF. The full variable domain, in which reference TRBV7-2 and TRBJ1-1 provide the parts outside the CDR3, is GAGVSQSPSNKVTEKGKDVELRCDPISGHTALYWYRQSLGQGLEFLIYFQGNSAPDKSGLPSDRFSAERTGGSVSTLTIQRTQQEDSAVYLCASSLQGFGTEAFFGQGTRLTVV.

About this clone: No DNA is shown, since the ends of the CDR3 on it are uncertain; the CDR3 is the one TCRdb lists. This chain connects TRBV7-9 to TRBJ2-5; the DNA was not compared with TRBD2, the D call given in the table. The CDR3 is 13 residues long, counting both termini. The germline V gene encodes CDR1 SEHNR and CDR2 FQNEAQ (reference sequence). This CDR3 reads CASSLFLSETQYF.

The rearrangement uses TRBV29-1 and TRBJ2-7, with D possibly being TRBD1 (5 bases). Germline V lookup: CDR1 SQVTM, CDR2 ANQGSEA. The CDR3 extends over 12 amino acids. Trimming pared 7 bases from V and 3 bases from J, leaving 13 bases between. CDR3 protein: CSGTTDSYEQYF. The CDR3 coding sequence is TGCAGCGGCACGACAGATAGCTACGAGCAGTACTTC.

The chain recombines TRBV10-3 with TRBJ2-2, with 9 bases matching TRBD2. V lost 10 bases to trimming and J lost 3 bases; unmatched junction nucleotides: 9. Germline V gene sequence: CDR1 ENHRY, CDR2 SYGVKD. The CDR3 is made up of 15 amino acids. The CDR3 sequence: CATLPRGGDTGELFF. CDR3 nucleotide sequence: TGTGCCACCCTACCGCGGGGGGGCGACACCGGGGAGCTGTTTTTT.

V is TRBV5-1 and J is TRBJ2-7; TRBD1 matches 9 bases. Germline-derived CDR1 and CDR2 are SGHRS and YFSETQ. The CDR3 is made up of 16 amino acids. With 0 bases clipped from V and 3 bases from J, the junction kept 7 bases outside the gene matches. This CDR3 is CASSLGGDRVGYEQYF. CDR3 DNA sequence: TGCGCCAGCAGCTTGGGGGGGGACAGGGTGGGCTACGAGCAGTACTTC. Based on the CDR3 plus reference TRBV5-1 and TRBJ2-7, the full variable domain is KAGVTQTPRYLIKTRGQQVTLSCSPISGHRSVSWYQQTPGQGLQFLFEYFSETQRNKGNFPGRFSGRQFSNSRSEMNVSTLELGDSALYLCASSLGGDRVGYEQYFGPGTRLTVT.

This clone was found a few times. The chain uses TRBV5-6 and TRBJ2-1; possibly TRBD1 for D (5 bases). V was shortened by 0 bases and J by 4 bases, with 8 bases between the two germline ends. Germline-derived CDR1 and CDR2 are SGHDT and YYEEEE. There are 14 residues in the CDR3. CDR3 sequence reads: CASSLGTLYNEQFF. As DNA, the CDR3 is TGTGCCAGCAGCTTGGGGACACTTTACAATGAGCAGTTCTTC.

The V and J genes are TRBV19 and TRBJ2-5; D perhaps matches TRBD1 (5 bases). This CDR3 comprises 15 residues. Trimming stripped 3 bases from V and 2 bases from J, with 13 bases between. CDR1 and CDR2 from the germline V gene are LNHDA and SQIVND (reference sequence). The CDR3 coding sequence is TGTGCCAGTAGTATCCAGCAGGGCCGACAAGAGACCCAGTACTTC. Translation: CASSIQQGRQETQYF.

The chain combines TRBV19 with TRBJ2-5; TRBD2 aligns across 11 bases. The CDR3 totals 16 residues. Germline V lookup: CDR1 LNHDA, CDR2 SQIVND (reference sequence). J gave up 1 base and V 10 bases, and 11 bases lay outside the gene matches. As DNA, the CDR3 is TGTGCCACCGCGGATACTAGCGGGGGAACCCAAGAGACCCAGTACTTC. It specifies CATADTSGGTQETQYF.

The genes are TRBV7-2 and TRBJ2-7; TRBD2 aligns across 9 bases. J gave up 4 bases and V 4 bases, and 5 bases lay outside the gene matches. CDR1 SGHTA and CDR2 FQGNSA come from the germline V gene. CDR3 length equals 14 residues. CDR3 sequence (DNA): TGTGCCAGCAGCTATAGCGGGAGTATTTACGAGCAGTACTTC. It encodes CASSYSGSIYEQYF.